This T cell receptor delta chain was captured in a study of γδ T cells in repeated Plasmodium falciparum infection. Sequencing covered both gamma and delta TCR chains per sample. TCRdb reanalyzed the multiplex PCR reads using CATT. The sample has around 86,000 delta-chain clones, roughly 1.4% seen once. Concerning this clone: Its target is not known. The TCRdb record carries a much larger clone's protein, which differs from this DNA's translation at residue 10; a read error is the likely cause, and the protein listed here is the DNA translation.

Flow sorting of PBMC yielded separate Vgamma9/Vdelta2+ and Vdelta2-negative gammadelta T cell populations for bulk repertoire analysis. Overall study results and limits: Vgamma9/Vdelta2+ repertoires stayed stably polyclonal over time and infection.

The CDR3 covers 22 residues. Losses at the gene ends were 3 bases for V and 1 base for J; bases not matched to a gene: 22. Germline V gene sequence: CDR1 TSWWSYY, CDR2 QGS. Sequenced sample: gamma-delta T cells from blood. The chain employs TRDV1 and TRDJ1; 11 positions agree with TRDD3. The clonotype comes from a pool of human donors (malaria-infected and uninfected, not separated). The DNA for the CDR3 is TGTGCTCTTGGGGATTCTTCCTTCCTCAGAAGAGTGTGGGGGATACGCACCGATAAACTCATCTTT. This codes for CALGDSSFLRRVWGIRTDKLIF.